Below, 3 T cell receptor beta chains from the same sample are listed, as sequenced in a study of CD8+ T cells in alopecia areata. Treatment meaning: oral pan-JAK inhibitor, 5-10 mg twice daily. cDNA reverse transcribed from extracted RNA served as the sequencing template. Method: immunoSEQ multiplex PCR; TCRdb's copy keeps in-frame clones and lacks some. The data contain 150,000 to 200,000 clones, about three fifths of them singletons. The specimen was CD4+ T cells sorted from blood, collected at week 4, from a patient treated with tofacitinib. These TCRs come from a human donor with alopecia areata.

The J gene is TRBJ1-2, the V gene TRBV4-3; D gene unclear. CDR1 and CDR2 from the germline V gene are LGHNA and YSLEER. CDR3 length: 13 residues. Trimming took off 2 bases at V and 3 bases at J, with 7 bases between the two ends. The CDR3 sequence: CASSQRADYGYTF. The CDR3 region has the DNA TGCGCCAGCAGCCAAAGGGCGGACTATGGCTACACCTTC.

This clone was recorded once. The chain couples TRBV18 to TRBJ1-2; D gene unclear. The length of the CDR3 is 15 residues. CDR1 is KGHSH, CDR2 LQKENI, per germline. V was pared by 0 bases and J by 3 bases, with 11 bases between. The CDR3 sequence is CASSPPSGRYYGYTF. The CDR3 coding sequence is TGTGCCAGCTCACCACCGTCAGGCCGGTACTATGGCTACACCTTC.

To note about this clone: Other nucleotide sequences from this sample produce the same CDR3. The chain is built from TRBV30 and TRBJ1-2, with TRBD1 matching 10 bases. Germline-derived CDR1 and CDR2 are GTSNPN and SVGIG (reference sequence). The CDR3 covers 15 residues. Germline trimming cut 0 bases from V and 4 bases from J; bases unmatched to any gene: 5. The CDR3 nucleotides read TGTGCCTGGAGTGTTTTACGGACAGGGGGCTATGGCTACACCTTC. This translates into CAWSVLRTGGYGYTF.